This is a list of T cell receptor beta chains from one sample in a study of a mutant IDH1 vaccine in newly diagnosed glioma. These receptors have no identified antigens. Sequencing was performed with immunoSEQ multiplex PCR; in TCRdb, only in-frame clones are kept and a portion is missing. Of 45,000 to 70,000 clones listed, 75% to 85% were seen once; the top ten hold about 3.3%. Sequencing used PBMCs, obtained from a glioma patient whose treatment included an IDH1 peptide vaccine. The receptors come from a man aged 30 to 45 with glioma. The CDR3 runs from the conserved cysteine through the conserved F or W. D genes are given only for firm matches. Clone size is given for some rows only: seen once, a few or many times, or a class if the clone is expanded.

NA,NA,TRBJ1-5,TRBV19,TGTGCCAGTAGTATAAAGCTGTTCGGCGGGCAGCCCCAGCATTTT,CASSIKLFGGQPQHF
NA,TRBD2,TRBJ2-3,TRBV5-6,TGTGCCAGCAGCTTGGACCGACTAGCGGGGACAGATACGCAGTATTTT,CASSLDRLAGTDTQYF
few,NA,TRBJ1-2,TRBV10-3,TGTGCCATCAGTGGACAGATAGACCTAAACTATGGCTACACCTTC,CAISGQIDLNYGYTF
NA,NA,TRBJ2-3,TRBV28,TGTGCCAGCAGTTTAAGGGGACCAGATACGCAGTATTTT,CASSLRGPDTQYF
NA,NA,TRBJ2-7,TRBV19,TGTGCCAGTATAGACGGCGCAGGCGAGCAGTACTTC,CASIDGAGEQYF
NA,TRBD2,TRBJ2-3,TRBV6-6,TGTGCCAGCAGCGACACGCTAGCGGGATTCACAGATACGCAGTATTTT,CASSDTLAGFTDTQYF
NA,NA,TRBJ1-3,TRBV30,TGTGCCTGGAGTGTAGGGGGGCCTGGAAACACCATATATTTT,CAWSVGGPGNTIYF
few,TRBD1,TRBJ1-1,TRBV6-5,TGTGCCAGCAGTCCGAGGACAGGGGTAACTGAAGCTTTCTTT,CASSPRTGVTEAFF
NA,NA,TRBJ1-5,TRBV7-9,TGTGCCAGCAGCTTAGAGTTTAGTACAGGGACATACGGGAATCAGCCCCAGCATTTT,CASSLEFSTGTYGNQPQHF
once,TRBD1,TRBJ1-1,TRBV6-5,TGTGCCAGCAGTAACCGGGACAGGGTCACTGAAGCTTTCTTT,CASSNRDRVTEAFF
NA,NA,TRBJ1-2,TRBV7-9,TGTGCCAGCAGCCCCTGGGAGGATGGCTACACCTTC,CASSPWEDGYTF
few,NA,TRBJ1-5,TRBV18,TGTGCCAGCTCACCGCTAGGGCAGATGAATCAGCCCCAGCATTTT,CASSPLGQMNQPQHF
NA,NA,TRBJ2-3,TRBV5-8,TGTGCCAGCAGCTTGGGTGTCCTCGATACGCAGTATTTT,CASSLGVLDTQYF
few,TRBD2,TRBJ2-1,TRBV5-4,TGTGCCAGCAGCTTGAGGGAGGGGAATGAGCAGTTCTTC,CASSLREGNEQFF
NA,NA,TRBJ1-1,TRBV6-1,TGTGCCAGCACCAGGGGCGACACTGAAGCTTTCTTT,CASTRGDTEAFF
NA,TRBD1,TRBJ1-3,TRBV7-8,TGTGCCAGCAGCACGGACAGGGTCGTATCTGGAAACACCATATATTTT,CASSTDRVVSGNTIYF
NA,TRBD1,TRBJ1-1,TRBV6-5,TGTGCCAGCAGTTATAGGACAGGTGAAGCTTTCTTT,CASSYRTGEAFF
NA,NA,TRBJ2-1,TRBV10-2,TGCGCCAGCAGTGTATCGGGTCCTCTCAATGAGCAGTTCTTC,CASSVSGPLNEQFF
NA,NA,TRBJ1-1,TRBV7-9,TGTGCCAGCAGCCCCCGGGACGGTGGGAACACTGAAGCTTTCTTT,CASSPRDGGNTEAFF
few,TRBD1,TRBJ2-2,TRBV5-6,TGTGCCAGCAGCTCCGTGGACAGGGGTGACACCGGGGAGCTGTTTTTT,CASSSVDRGDTGELFF
NA,NA,TRBJ2-2,TRBV19,TGTGCCAGTAGTATAGAATTCTTGTCCGGGGAGCTGTTTTTT,CASSIEFLSGELFF
few,NA,TRBJ1-1,TRBV6-5,TGTGCCAGCGGCAGAGGACTGGCTATGAACACTGAAGCTTTCTTT,CASGRGLAMNTEAFF
NA,TRBD2,TRBJ2-1,TRBV2,TGTGCCAGCAGTTTAAAGATAGGGACTACCGAGTTCTTC,CASSLKIGTTEFF
NA,NA,TRBJ1-2,TRBV7-9,NA,CASSFLWDRVYGYTF
NA,NA,TRBJ2-3,TRBV10-2,TGCGCCAGCAGTGAGTCGTCCGGGGGAACAGATACGCAGTATTTT,CASSESSGGTDTQYF
once,TRBD1,TRBJ1-1,TRBV2,TGTGCCAGCAGCAGTGGACAGGGGATGAACACTGAAGCTTTCTTT,CASSSGQGMNTEAFF
NA,NA,TRBJ2-6,TRBV9,TGTGCCAGCAGCGTCGTCACAGGGAATTCTGGGGCCAACGTCCTGACTTTC,CASSVVTGNSGANVLTF
NA,NA,TRBJ1-5,TRBV28,TGTGCCACCGAGGGGGTTACGGGGGGCAATCAGCCCCAGCATTTT,CATEGVTGGNQPQHF
NA,TRBD2,TRBJ2-1,TRBV9,TGTGCCAGCAGCGTATTCGCGGGGGGTCACAATGAGCAGTTCTTC,CASSVFAGGHNEQFF
few,NA,TRBJ1-2,TRBV19,TGTGCCAGTACCGGCAGGCTTCTCCTCTACACCTTC,CASTGRLLLYTF
NA,NA,TRBJ2-3,TRBV2,TGTGCCAGCAGTCCGGGTGATAAGAAAGATACGCAGTATTTT,CASSPGDKKDTQYF
NA,NA,TRBJ2-7,TRBV28,TGTGCCAGCAGGGGTCTTTTAGCGAGCTCCTACGAGCAGTACTTC,CASRGLLASSYEQYF
once,NA,TRBJ1-4,TRBV6-4,TGTGCCAGCAGGTCATTCCCCACCCGGGAGGGTAATGAAAAACTGTTTTTT,CASRSFPTREGNEKLFF
NA,NA,TRBJ2-7,TRBV6-1,TGTGCCAGCAGTGAAGCTGCAGGGTCCTACGAGCAGTACTTC,CASSEAAGSYEQYF